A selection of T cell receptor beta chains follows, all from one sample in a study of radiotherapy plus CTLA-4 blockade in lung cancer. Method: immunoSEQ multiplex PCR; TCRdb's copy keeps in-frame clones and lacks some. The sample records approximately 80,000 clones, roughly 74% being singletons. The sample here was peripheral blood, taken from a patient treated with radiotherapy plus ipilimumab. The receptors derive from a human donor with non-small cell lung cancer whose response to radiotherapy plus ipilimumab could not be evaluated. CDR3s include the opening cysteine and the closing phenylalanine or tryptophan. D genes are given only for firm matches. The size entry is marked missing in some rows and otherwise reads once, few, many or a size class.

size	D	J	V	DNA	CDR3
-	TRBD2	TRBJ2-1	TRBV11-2	TGTGCCAGCAGCAAATGGGCGGGAGTAGGTAATGAGCAGTTCTTC	CASSKWAGVGNEQFF
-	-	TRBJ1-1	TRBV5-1	TGCGCCAGCAGCTCCCGACAAGATTGGCTCGGTGAAGCTTTCTTT	CASSSRQDWLGEAFF
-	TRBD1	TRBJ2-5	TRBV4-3	TGCGCCAGCAGCCAAGCCACAGGGGTGGTGGAGACCCAGTACTTC	CASSQATGVVETQYF
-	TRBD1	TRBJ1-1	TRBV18	TGTGCCAGCTCACTAGGGGGCTTGGGGAACACTGAAGCTTTCTTT	CASSLGGLGNTEAFF
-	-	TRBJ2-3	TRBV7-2	TGTGCCAGCAGCCAACCAACAGGGGATACGCAGTATTTT	CASSQPTGDTQYF
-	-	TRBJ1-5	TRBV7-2	TGTGCCAGCAGCTTAGTAGGGGGACAAATGAATCAGCCCCAGCATTTT	CASSLVGGQMNQPQHF
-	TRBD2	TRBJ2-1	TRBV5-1	TGCGCCAGCAGCTCCACACTAGCGGGGGCGTACAATGAGCAGTTCTTC	CASSSTLAGAYNEQFF
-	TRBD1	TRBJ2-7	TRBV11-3	TGTGCCAGCAGCACTCGACAGGGAAACTACGAGCAGTACTTC	CASSTRQGNYEQYF
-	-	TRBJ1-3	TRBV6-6	TGTGCCAGCATAGAAAATCTGGGAAACACCATATATTTT	CASIENLGNTIYF
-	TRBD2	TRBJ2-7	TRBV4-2	TGTGCCAGCAGCCAAGAAGGGACTAGCTCATCCTACGAGCAGTACTTC	CASSQEGTSSSYEQYF
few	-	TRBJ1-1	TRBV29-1	TGCAGCGTTACACAGGGTGGGACTGAAGCTTTCTTT	CSVTQGGTEAFF
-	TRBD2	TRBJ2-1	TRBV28	TGTGCCAGCAGTTTAATTAGCGGGGGCTCCTACAATGAGCAGTTCTTC	CASSLISGGSYNEQFF
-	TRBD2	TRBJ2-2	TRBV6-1	TGTGCCAGCAGCGAACCCCTTGGGGAGGGCACCGGGGAGCTGTTTTTT	CASSEPLGEGTGELFF
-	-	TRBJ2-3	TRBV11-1	TGTGCCAGCAGCTTAGATCGGGAACCCACAGATACGCAGTATTTT	CASSLDREPTDTQYF
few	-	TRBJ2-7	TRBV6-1	TGTGCCACTTCCTGGGGCAGGAGCTCCTACGAGCAGTACTTC	CATSWGRSSYEQYF
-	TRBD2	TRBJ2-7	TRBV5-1	TGCGCCAGCAGCATTACTAGCGGGAGTATCGACGAGCAGTACTTC	CASSITSGSIDEQYF
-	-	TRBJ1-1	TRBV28	TGTGCCAGCAGTCCTGCTTTAAGGGGGATGAACACTGAAGCTTTCTTT	CASSPALRGMNTEAFF
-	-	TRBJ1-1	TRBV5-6	TGTGCCAGCAGCTCAGTCAGGGAATCGGGGAACACTGAAGCTTTCTTT	CASSSVRESGNTEAFF
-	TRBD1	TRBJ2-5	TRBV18	TGTGCCAGCTCACCAGGACAGGGGATTTTGGAGACCCAGTACTTC	CASSPGQGILETQYF
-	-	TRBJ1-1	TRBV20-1	TGCAGTGCAGCAGGGGACACTGAAGCTTTCTTT	CSAAGDTEAFF
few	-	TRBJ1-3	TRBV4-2	TGTGCCAGCAGCCAAGATTCCCCAGGGTCTGGAAACACCATATATTTT	CASSQDSPGSGNTIYF
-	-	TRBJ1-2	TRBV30	TGTGCCTGGACAGGGAAGGGTCTTCGAGGCTACACCTTC	CAWTGKGLRGYTF
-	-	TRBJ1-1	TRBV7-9	TGTGCCAGCAGCTCCAGGGAAATGAACACTGAAGCTTTCTTT	CASSSREMNTEAFF
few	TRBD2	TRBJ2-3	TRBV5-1	TGCGCCAGCAGCTTGGCTAGCGGGGGGGCCGGCGGAGATACGCAGTATTTT	CASSLASGGAGGDTQYF
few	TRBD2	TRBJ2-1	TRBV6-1	TGTGCCAGCAGTCCGGGACTAGCCAACAATGAGCAGTTCTTC	CASSPGLANNEQFF
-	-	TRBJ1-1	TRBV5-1	TGCGCCAGCAGCTTGAACGCTTACATGAACACTGAAGCTTTCTTT	CASSLNAYMNTEAFF
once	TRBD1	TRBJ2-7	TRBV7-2	TGTGCCAGCAGCTTAGTGGGGACAGGGAACCACGAGCAGTACTTC	CASSLVGTGNHEQYF
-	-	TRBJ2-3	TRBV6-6	TGTGCCAGCAGGGTAGCAGATACGCAGTATTTT	CASRVADTQYF
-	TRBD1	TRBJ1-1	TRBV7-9	TGTGCCAGCAGCGCGGCGGACAGGGCTGAAGCTTTCTTT	CASSAADRAEAFF
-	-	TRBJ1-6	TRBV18	TGTGCCAGCTCACCAACAGGTAGCAATTCACCCCTCCACTTT	CASSPTGSNSPLHF
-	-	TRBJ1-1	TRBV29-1	TGCAGCGCCCGCCTAAATGAGGGTGAAGCTTTCTTT	CSARLNEGEAFF
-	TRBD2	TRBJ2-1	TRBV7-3	TGTGCCAGCAGCCCCAGGACTAGCGGGAGGTTCGATGAGCAGTTCTTC	CASSPRTSGRFDEQFF
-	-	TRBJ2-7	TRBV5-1	TGCGCCAGCAGCTTATCGGGGAGTCACTACGAGCAGTACTTC	CASSLSGSHYEQYF